This TCR beta chain originates from a study of cytomegalovirus exposure and HLA in healthy donors. The study's findings and limits: Donors belonging to an Asian-associated ancestry cluster reportedly showed fewer N-insertions in productive TCRs than the roughly 670-donor mean, according to what a later analysis found. Earlier analysis found most TCR beta V segments productive about 90% or about 30% of the time. No immune exposure information besides CMV serostatus was available.

The PCR contained 60 Vbeta and 13 Jbeta primers. Some clones are missing from TCRdb's copy, which holds only in-frame ones; the method was immunoSEQ multiplex PCR. The repertoire includes about 94,000 clones, around two thirds of them detected once, and about 3.8% sits in the top ten. V was pared by 0 bases and J by 5 bases, with 10 bases between. The CDR3 totals 13 residues. CDR1 and CDR2 (germline): GTSNPN, SVGIG (reference sequence). Turning to this clone: Its antigen is not identified.

Sample: PBMCs. The TCR comes from a man aged 25 to 40 in good health and CMV-seronegative. The V call is TRBV30, the J call TRBJ1-1; D call uncertain. CDR3 protein: CAWSVRRRTEAFF. DNA for the CDR3: TGTGCCTGGAGTGTCCGGCGGCGGACTGAAGCTTTCTTT. The full variable domain, its missing parts supplied by reference TRBV30 and TRBJ1-1, is SQTIHQWPATLVQPVGSPLSLECTVEGTSNPNLYWYRQAAGRGLQLLFYSVGIGQISSEVPQNLSASRPQDRQFILSSKKLLLSDSGFYLCAWSVRRRTEAFFGQGTRLTVV.